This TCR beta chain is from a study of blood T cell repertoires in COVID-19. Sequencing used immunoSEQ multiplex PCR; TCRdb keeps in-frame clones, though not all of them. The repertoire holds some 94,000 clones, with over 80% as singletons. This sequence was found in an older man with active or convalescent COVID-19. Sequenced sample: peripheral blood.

The CDR3 DNA sequence: TGTGCCAGCAGTACCCTAGCGGGGGGGTTGGATGAGCAGTTCTTC. Its protein product is CASSTLAGGLDEQFF. The chain joins TRBV28 to TRBJ2-1; TRBD2 aligns across 12 bases. V dropped 5 bases and J dropped 8; count of bases not matched to a gene: 7. The CDR3 sequence is 15 residues long. CDR1 and CDR2 from the germline V gene are MDHEN and SYDVKM. The full variable domain, rest sourced from reference TRBV28 and TRBJ2-1, is DVKVTQSSRYLVKRTGEKVFLECVQDMDHENMFWYRQDPGLGLRLIYFSYDVKMKEKGDIPEGYSVSREKKERFSLILESASTNQTSMYLCASSTLAGGLDEQFFGPGTRLTVL.